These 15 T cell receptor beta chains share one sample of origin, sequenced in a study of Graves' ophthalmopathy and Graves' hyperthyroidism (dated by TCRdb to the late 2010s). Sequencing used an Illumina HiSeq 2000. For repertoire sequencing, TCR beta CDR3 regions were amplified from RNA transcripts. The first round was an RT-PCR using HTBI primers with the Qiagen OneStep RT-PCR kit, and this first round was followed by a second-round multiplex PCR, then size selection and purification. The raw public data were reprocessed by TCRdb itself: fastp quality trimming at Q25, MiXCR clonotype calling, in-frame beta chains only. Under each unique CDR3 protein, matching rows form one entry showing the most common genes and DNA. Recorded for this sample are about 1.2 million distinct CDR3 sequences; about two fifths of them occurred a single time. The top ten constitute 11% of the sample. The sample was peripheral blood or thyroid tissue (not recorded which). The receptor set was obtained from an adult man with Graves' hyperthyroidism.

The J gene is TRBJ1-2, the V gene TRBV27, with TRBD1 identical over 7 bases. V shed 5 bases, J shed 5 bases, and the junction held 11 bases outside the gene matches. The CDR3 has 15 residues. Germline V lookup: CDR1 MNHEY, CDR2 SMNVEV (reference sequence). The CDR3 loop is CASSPDQGVRYGYTF. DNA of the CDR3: TGTGCCAGCAGTCCAGATCAGGGGGTTAGGTATGGCTACACCTTC.

This chain's CDR3 is CSASHRVGGYTF. The CDR3 DNA reads as TGCAGTGCTAGTCACAGGGTCGGTGGCTACACCTTC. V and J are TRBV20-1 and TRBJ1-2; the D gene is possibly TRBD1 (6 bases). V gave up 3 bases and J gave up 7 bases, with 12 bases separating them. Germline V gene lookup returns CDR1 DFQATT and CDR2 SNEGSKA (reference sequence). This CDR3 has 12 residues.

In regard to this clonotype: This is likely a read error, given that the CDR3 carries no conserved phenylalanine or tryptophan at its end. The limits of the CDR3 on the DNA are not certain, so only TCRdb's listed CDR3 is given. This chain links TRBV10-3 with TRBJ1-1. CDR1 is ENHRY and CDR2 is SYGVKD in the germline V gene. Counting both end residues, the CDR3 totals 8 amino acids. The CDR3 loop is CAISDPTA.

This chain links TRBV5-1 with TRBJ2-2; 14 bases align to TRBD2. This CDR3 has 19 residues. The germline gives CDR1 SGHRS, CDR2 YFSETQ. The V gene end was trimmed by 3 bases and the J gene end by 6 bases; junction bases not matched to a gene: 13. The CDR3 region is CASSYRPGLAGVLAGELFF. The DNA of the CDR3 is TGCGCCAGCAGCTATCGTCCGGGACTAGCGGGAGTGTTGGCCGGGGAGCTGTTTTTT.

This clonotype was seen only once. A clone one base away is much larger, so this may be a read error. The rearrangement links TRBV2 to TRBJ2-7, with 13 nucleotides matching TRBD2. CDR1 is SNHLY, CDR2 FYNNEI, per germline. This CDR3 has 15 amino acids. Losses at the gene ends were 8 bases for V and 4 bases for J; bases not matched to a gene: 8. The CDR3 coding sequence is TGTGCCAGCGGGACTAGCGGGATGGTCGAATACGAGCAGTACTTC. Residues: CASGTSGMVEYEQYF. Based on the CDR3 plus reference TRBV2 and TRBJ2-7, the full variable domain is EPEVTQTPSHQVTQMGQEVILRCVPISNHLYFYWYRQILGQKVEFLVSFYNNEISEKSEIFDDQFSVERPDGSNFTLKIRSTKLEDSAMYFCASGTSGMVEYEQYFGPGTRLTVT.

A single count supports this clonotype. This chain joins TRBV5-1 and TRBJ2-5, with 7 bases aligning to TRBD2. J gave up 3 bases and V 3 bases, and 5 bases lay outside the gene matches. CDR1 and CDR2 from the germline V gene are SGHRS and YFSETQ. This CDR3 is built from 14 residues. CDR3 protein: CASSSAAGEETQYF. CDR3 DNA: TGCGCCAGCAGCTCCGCCGCGGGGGAAGAGACCCAGTACTTC.

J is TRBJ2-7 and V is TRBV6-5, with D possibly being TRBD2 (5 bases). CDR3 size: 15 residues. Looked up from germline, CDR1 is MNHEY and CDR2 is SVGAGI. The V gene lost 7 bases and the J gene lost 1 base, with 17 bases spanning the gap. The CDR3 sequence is CASTSGGEGSYEQYF. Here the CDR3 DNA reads TGTGCCAGCACCTCAGGAGGAGAAGGATCCTACGAGCAGTACTTC.

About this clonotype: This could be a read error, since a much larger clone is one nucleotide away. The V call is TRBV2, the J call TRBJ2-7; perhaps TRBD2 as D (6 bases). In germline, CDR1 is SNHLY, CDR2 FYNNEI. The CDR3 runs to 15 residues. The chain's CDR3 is CASSYGGGGSYGQYF. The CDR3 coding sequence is TGTGCCAGCAGCTACGGGGGAGGCGGCTCCTACGGGCAGTACTTC.

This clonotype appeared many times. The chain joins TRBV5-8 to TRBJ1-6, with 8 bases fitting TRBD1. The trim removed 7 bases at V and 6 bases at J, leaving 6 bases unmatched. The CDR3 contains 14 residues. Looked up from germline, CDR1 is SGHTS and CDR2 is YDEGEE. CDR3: CASRRTGSNSPLHF. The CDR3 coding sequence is TGTGCCAGCCGAAGGACAGGGTCTAATTCACCCCTCCACTTT.

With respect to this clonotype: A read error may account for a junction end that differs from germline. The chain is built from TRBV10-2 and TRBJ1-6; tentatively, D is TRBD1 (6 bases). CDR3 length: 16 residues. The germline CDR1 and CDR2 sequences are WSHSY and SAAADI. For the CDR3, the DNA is TGTGCCAGCAGCCCCCTGGACAGATTAGGGGGTTCACCCCTCCACTTT. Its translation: CASSPLDRLGGSPLHF.

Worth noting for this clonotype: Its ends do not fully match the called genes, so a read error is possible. CDR3 residues: CASKGRGTTIYF. The CDR3 nucleotides are TGTGCCAGCAAGGGACGGGGAACCACCATATATTTT. The chain couples TRBV12-3 or TRBV12-4 to TRBJ1-3, with a possible D match to TRBD1 (5 bases). This CDR3 region has 12 residues.

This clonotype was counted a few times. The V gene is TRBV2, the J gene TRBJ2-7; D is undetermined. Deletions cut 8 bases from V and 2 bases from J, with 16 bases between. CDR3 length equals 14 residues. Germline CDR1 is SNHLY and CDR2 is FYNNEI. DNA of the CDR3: TGTGCCAGCTCTCGACACCGACTGACCTACGAGCAGTACTTC. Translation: CASSRHRLTYEQYF.

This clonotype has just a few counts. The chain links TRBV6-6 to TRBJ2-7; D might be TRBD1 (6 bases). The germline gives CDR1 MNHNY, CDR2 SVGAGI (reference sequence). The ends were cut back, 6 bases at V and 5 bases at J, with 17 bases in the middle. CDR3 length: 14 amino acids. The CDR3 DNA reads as TGTGCCAGCAGCTACCTGAGACAGGTTGACGAGCAGTACTTC. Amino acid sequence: CASSYLRQVDEQYF.

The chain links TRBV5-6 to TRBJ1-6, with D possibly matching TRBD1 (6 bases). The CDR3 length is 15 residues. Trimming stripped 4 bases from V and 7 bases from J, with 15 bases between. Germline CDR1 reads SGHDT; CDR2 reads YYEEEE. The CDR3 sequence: CASSPRQARNSPLHF. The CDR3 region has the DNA TGTGCCAGCAGCCCTCGACAGGCGCGGAATTCACCCCTCCACTTT.

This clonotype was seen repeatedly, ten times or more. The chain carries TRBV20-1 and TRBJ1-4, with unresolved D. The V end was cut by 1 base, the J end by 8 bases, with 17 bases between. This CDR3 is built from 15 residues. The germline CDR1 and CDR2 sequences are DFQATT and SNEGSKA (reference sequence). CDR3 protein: CSARAPGFSVEKLFF. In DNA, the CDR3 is TGCAGTGCTAGAGCGCCCGGGTTCTCGGTCGAAAAACTGTTTTTT.